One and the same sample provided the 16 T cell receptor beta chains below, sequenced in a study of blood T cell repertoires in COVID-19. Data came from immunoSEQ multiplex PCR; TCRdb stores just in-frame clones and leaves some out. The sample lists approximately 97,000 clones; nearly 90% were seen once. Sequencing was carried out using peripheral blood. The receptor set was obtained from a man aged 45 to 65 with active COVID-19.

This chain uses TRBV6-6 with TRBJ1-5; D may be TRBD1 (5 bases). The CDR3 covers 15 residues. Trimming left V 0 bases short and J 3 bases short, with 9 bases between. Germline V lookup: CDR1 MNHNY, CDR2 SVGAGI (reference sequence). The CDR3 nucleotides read TGTGCCAGCAGTTACTCGGGGGGTAACAATCAGCCCCAGCATTTT. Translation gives CASSYSGGNNQPQHF.

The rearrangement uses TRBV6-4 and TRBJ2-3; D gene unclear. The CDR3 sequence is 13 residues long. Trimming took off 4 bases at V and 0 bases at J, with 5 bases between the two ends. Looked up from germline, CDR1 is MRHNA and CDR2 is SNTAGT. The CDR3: CASSGESTDTQYF. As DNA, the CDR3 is TGTGCCAGCAGTGGCGAGAGCACAGATACGCAGTATTTT.

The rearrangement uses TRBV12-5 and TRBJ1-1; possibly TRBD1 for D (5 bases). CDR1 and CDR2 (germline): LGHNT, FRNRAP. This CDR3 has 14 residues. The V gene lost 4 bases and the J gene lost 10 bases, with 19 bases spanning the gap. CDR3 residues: CASGSGRVGLGAFF. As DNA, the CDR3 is TGTGCTAGTGGTTCGGGCAGGGTGGGCTTGGGAGCTTTCTTT.

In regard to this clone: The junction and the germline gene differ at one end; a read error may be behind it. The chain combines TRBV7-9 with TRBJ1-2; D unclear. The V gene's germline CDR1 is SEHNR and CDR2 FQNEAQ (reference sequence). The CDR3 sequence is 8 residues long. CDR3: CASSPSAF. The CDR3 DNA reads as TGTGCCAGCAGCCCTTCCGCCTTC.

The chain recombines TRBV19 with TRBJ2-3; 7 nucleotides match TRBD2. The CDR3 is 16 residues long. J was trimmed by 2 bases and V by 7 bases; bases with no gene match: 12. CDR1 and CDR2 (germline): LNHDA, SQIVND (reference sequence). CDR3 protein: CASTARGGGNTDTQYF. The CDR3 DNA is TGTGCCAGTACCGCCCGAGGCGGGGGAAACACAGATACGCAGTATTTT.

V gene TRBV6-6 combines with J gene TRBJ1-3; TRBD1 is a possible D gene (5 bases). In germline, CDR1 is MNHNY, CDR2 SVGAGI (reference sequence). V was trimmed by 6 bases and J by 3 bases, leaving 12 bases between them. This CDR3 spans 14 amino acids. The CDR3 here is CASRPQGYGNTIYF. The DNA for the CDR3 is TGTGCCAGCAGGCCCCAGGGTTATGGAAACACCATATATTTT.

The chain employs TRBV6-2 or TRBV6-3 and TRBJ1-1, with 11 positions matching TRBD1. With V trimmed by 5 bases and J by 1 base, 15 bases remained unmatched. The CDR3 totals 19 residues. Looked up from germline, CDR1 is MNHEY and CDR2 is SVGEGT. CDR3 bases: TGTGCCAGCAGTGACAGGACAGGGGGCCGGTACATCCCGAACACTGAAGCTTTCTTT. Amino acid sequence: CASSDRTGGRYIPNTEAFF.

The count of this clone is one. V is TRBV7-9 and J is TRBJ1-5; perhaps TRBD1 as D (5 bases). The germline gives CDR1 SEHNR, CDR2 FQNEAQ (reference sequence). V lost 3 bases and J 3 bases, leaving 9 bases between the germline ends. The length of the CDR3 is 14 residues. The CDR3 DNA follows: TGTGCCAGCAGCTTTAAGGGGATCAATCAGCCCCAGCATTTT. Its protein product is CASSFKGINQPQHF.

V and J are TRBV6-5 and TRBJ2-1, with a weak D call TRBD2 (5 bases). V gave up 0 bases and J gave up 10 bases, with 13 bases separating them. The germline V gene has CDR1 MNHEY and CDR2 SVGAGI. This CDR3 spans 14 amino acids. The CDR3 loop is CASSYSRTPGEQFF. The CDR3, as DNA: TGTGCCAGCAGTTACTCGAGGACTCCTGGGGAGCAGTTCTTC.

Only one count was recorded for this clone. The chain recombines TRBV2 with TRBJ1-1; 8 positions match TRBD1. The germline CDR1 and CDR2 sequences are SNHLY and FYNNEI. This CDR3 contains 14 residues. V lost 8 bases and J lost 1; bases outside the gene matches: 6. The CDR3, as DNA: TGTGCCAGCGGGCGGGGGACAGGGAACACTGAAGCTTTCTTT. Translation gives CASGRGTGNTEAFF.

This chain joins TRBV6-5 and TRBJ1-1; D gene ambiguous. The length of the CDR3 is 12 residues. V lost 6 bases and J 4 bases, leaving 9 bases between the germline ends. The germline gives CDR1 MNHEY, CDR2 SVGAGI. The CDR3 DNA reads TGTGCCAGCAGGTCAAGAGGCACTGAAGCTTTCTTT. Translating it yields CASRSRGTEAFF.

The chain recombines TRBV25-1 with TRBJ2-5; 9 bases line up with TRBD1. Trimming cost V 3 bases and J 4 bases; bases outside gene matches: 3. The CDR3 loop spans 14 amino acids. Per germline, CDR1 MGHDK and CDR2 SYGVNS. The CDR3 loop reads CASSDDRGGETQYF. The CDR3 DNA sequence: TGTGCCAGCAGTGACGACAGGGGGGGAGAGACCCAGTACTTC.

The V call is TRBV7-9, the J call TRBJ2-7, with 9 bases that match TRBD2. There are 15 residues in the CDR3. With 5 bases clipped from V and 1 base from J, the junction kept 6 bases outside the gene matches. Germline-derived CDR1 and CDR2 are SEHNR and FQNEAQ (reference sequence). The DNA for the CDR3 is TGTGCCAGCAGCGGCAGCAGCGGGAGGTCCTACGAGCAGTACTTC. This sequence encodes CASSGSSGRSYEQYF. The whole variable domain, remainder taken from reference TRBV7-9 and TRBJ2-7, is DTGVSQNPRHKITKRGQNVTFRCDPISEHNRLYWYRQTLGQGPEFLTYFQNEAQLEKSRLLSDRFSAERPKGSFSTLEIQRTEQGDSAMYLCASSGSSGRSYEQYFGPGTRLTVT.

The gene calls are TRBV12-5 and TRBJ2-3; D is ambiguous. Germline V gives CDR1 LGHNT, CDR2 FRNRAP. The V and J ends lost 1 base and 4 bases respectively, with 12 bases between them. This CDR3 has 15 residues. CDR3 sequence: CASGLGAKKADTQYF. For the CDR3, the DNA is TGTGCTAGTGGTTTGGGGGCTAAAAAAGCAGATACGCAGTATTTT.

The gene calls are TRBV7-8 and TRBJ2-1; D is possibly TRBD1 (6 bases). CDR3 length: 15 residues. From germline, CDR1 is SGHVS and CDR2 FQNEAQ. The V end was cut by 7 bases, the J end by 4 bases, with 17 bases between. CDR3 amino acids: CASTPPGVRYNEQFF. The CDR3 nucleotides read TGTGCCAGCACACCTCCAGGGGTTAGGTACAATGAGCAGTTCTTC.

The CDR3 DNA follows: TGTGCCAGCAGTTTTACTGCGCTTACCACTGAAGCTTTCTTT. Its translation is CASSFTALTTEAFF. V gene TRBV27 combines with J gene TRBJ1-1; D gene uncertain. V dropped 3 bases and J dropped 4 bases, with 12 bases sitting between them. The CDR3 length is 14 residues. Germline V gives CDR1 MNHEY, CDR2 SMNVEV (reference sequence).